These 16 T cell receptor beta chains came from one sample sequenced in a study of T-cell reconstitution after alpha-beta-depleted transplantation in children (dated by TCRdb to the mid-2010s). The meaning of the sample's treatment or condition label: allogeneic hematopoietic cell transplantation with graft depleted of TCRalphabeta T cells and CD19 B cells. Library preparation employed PCR. TCRdb shows the sequencer as Illumina HiSeq 2500. TCR library preparation used molecular barcoding, with unique molecular identifiers applied to normalize quantification of the TCRbeta repertoire. TCRdb's own reprocessing of the public reads used fastp at Q25 and MiXCR and kept productive beta chains. Rows are combined by CDR3 protein, so each entry shows the most common genes and DNA. For this sample the table gives 800,000 to 1,000,000 distinct CDR3 sequences, of which roughly 29% were detected only once. The top ten constitute around 30% of the sample.

The sequencing used PBMCs, mostly from graft donor cells, collected 360 days after TCRalphabeta/CD19-depleted stem cell transplant. These receptors all come from a boy younger than two who had a stem cell transplant for SCID, so the T cells may come from the graft donor.

This sequence joins TRBV6-6 and TRBJ1-2; D is uncertain. V lost 6 bases and J lost 4, with 6 bases in between. The germline V gene encodes CDR1 MNHNY and CDR2 SVGAGI (reference sequence). This CDR3 region has 11 residues. The CDR3 DNA is TGTGCCAGCAGACGGACCTATGGCTACACCTTC. Protein: CASRRTYGYTF.

This chain connects TRBV7-9 to TRBJ1-1; D gene ambiguous. CDR1 is SEHNR and CDR2 is FQNEAQ in the germline V gene (reference sequence). This CDR3 has 15 amino acids. The V end lost 4 bases, the J end lost 0 bases, and 12 bases lay between the germline ends. As DNA, the CDR3 is TGTGCCAGCAGCTCCCCTAAAAGAATGAACACTGAAGCTTTCTTT. Amino acid sequence: CASSSPKRMNTEAFF.

The J gene is TRBJ2-2, the V gene TRBV5-1; no reliable D call. The CDR3 spans 14 residues. The germline V gene encodes CDR1 SGHRS and CDR2 YFSETQ. V dropped 5 bases and J dropped 3 bases, with 11 bases sitting between them. The DNA for the CDR3 is TGCGCCAGCAGTTCTTCAGGTGACACCGGGGAGCTGTTTTTT. Amino acid sequence: CASSSSGDTGELFF.

This clonotype showed up just a few times. The gene calls are TRBV28 and TRBJ2-5; 8 positions match TRBD1. Per germline, CDR1 MDHEN and CDR2 SYDVKM. The V segment lost 4 bases and the J segment 4 bases; nucleotides outside the gene matches: 8. This CDR3 comprises 15 residues. In DNA form, the CDR3 reads TGTGCCAGCAGTTCTCATCGGGACAGGAGAGAGACCCAGTACTTC. Amino acid sequence: CASSSHRDRRETQYF.

The chain joins TRBV7-9 to TRBJ1-2; the D is unclear. Trimming shortened V by 1 base and J by 8 bases, and 11 bases separated the two germline ends. The CDR3 consists of 13 residues. Germline CDR1 reads SEHNR; CDR2 reads FQNEAQ (reference sequence). This chain's CDR3 is CASSLEWSGGYTF. The CDR3 nucleotides are TGTGCCAGCAGCTTAGAGTGGAGTGGGGGCTACACCTTC.

This chain uses TRBV5-1 with TRBJ1-1; 10 bases map to TRBD1. There are 16 residues in the CDR3. CDR1 SGHRS and CDR2 YFSETQ come from the germline V gene. Trimming at V came to 5 bases and at J to 2 bases, leaving 9 bases not matched to a gene. This CDR3 reads CASSGTGATRNTEAFF. CDR3 bases: TGCGCCAGCAGTGGGACAGGGGCGACCCGAAACACTGAAGCTTTCTTT.

This clonotype was observed a handful of times. The genes are TRBV5-6 and TRBJ2-1; 12 bases fit TRBD1. This CDR3 region has 15 residues. The V gene end was trimmed by 2 bases and the J gene end by 8 bases; junction bases not matched to a gene: 5. Germline V lookup: CDR1 SGHDT, CDR2 YYEEEE. CDR3 loop: CASSFPGTGGHEQFF. DNA for the CDR3: TGTGCCAGCAGCTTTCCCGGGACAGGGGGCCATGAGCAGTTCTTC.

This clonotype was detected many times. A read error may account for a junction end that differs from germline. The gene calls are TRBV5-1 and TRBJ2-5; D gene unclear. The germline gives CDR1 SGHRS, CDR2 YFSETQ. This CDR3 is 13 amino acids long. CDR3 coding DNA: TGTGCCAGCAGCTTAGGTCTCGAAGAGACCCAGTACTTC. The encoded protein is CASSLGLEETQYF. Combining the CDR3 with reference TRBV5-1 and TRBJ2-5 gives the whole variable domain KAGVTQTPRYLIKTRGQQVTLSCSPISGHRSVSWYQQTPGQGLQFLFEYFSETQRNKGNFPGRFSGRQFSNSRSEMNVSTLELGDSALYLCASSLGLEETQYFGPGTRLLVL.

This clonotype was recorded only once. At one boundary the junction diverges from the germline segment, which might be a read error. The V gene is TRBV20-1, the J gene TRBJ1-1, with TRBD1 as a possible D gene (6 bases). CDR1 DFQATT and CDR2 SNEGSKA come from the germline V gene (reference sequence). The CDR3 extends over 12 amino acids. The CDR3 DNA is TGCAGCGCTAAGGGGGACATTGGTGAAGCTTTCTTT. This translates into CSAKGDIGEAFF.

V usage is TRBV5-1 and J usage is TRBJ2-1; TRBD1 agrees at 11 bases. The V and J ends lost 0 bases and 7 bases, in that order; junction bases with no gene match: 6. Germline CDR1 and CDR2: SGHRS and YFSETQ. The CDR3 has 16 residues. Here the CDR3 reads CASSLEGTGGSNEQFF. As DNA, the CDR3 is TGCGCCAGCAGCTTGGAAGGGACAGGGGGATCAAATGAGCAGTTCTTC. The full variable domain, in which reference TRBV5-1 and TRBJ2-1 provide the parts outside the CDR3, is KAGVTQTPRYLIKTRGQQVTLSCSPISGHRSVSWYQQTPGQGLQFLFEYFSETQRNKGNFPGRFSGRQFSNSRSEMNVSTLELGDSALYLCASSLEGTGGSNEQFFGPGTRLTVL.

This clonotype was seen only a few times. J is TRBJ2-1 and V is TRBV4-1; D might be TRBD1 (6 bases). CDR1 and CDR2 (germline): MGHRA, YSYEKL. The CDR3 length is 15 residues. V was trimmed by 4 bases and J by 5 bases, leaving 15 bases between them. CDR3 protein: CASSLLRGWDNEQFF. As DNA, the CDR3 is TGCGCCAGCAGCCTCCTAAGGGGGTGGGACAATGAGCAGTTCTTC.

The chain has TRBV2 and TRBJ2-7; D remains ambiguous. CDR1 and CDR2 from the germline V gene are SNHLY and FYNNEI. This CDR3 has 16 residues. V was trimmed by 4 bases and J by 0 bases, leaving 16 bases between them. Written as DNA, the CDR3 is TGTGCCAGCAGTGTTGATAGGCTAACAATCTCCTACGAGCAGTACTTC. Its protein product is CASSVDRLTISYEQYF.

This clonotype appeared a few times. J is TRBJ2-1 and V is TRBV4-1, with TRBD2 identical over 16 bases. V trimming: 2 bases; J trimming: 5 bases; junction bases outside the gene matches: 6. This CDR3 spans 18 amino acids. CDR1 MGHRA and CDR2 YSYEKL come from the germline V gene. The CDR3 reads CASSQPGTSGGENNEQFF. The CDR3 DNA follows: TGCGCCAGCAGCCAACCCGGGACTAGCGGGGGGGAAAACAATGAGCAGTTCTTC.

J is TRBJ1-3 and V is TRBV7-6; no clear D. Germline CDR1 reads SGHVS; CDR2 reads FNYEAQ. Trimming took off 5 bases at V and 4 bases at J, with 12 bases between the two ends. This CDR3 is built from 14 residues. CDR3 DNA: TGTGCCAGCAGCCTCGGAACACTGGGAAACACCATATATTTT. Its protein is CASSLGTLGNTIYF.

V gene TRBV25-1 combines with J gene TRBJ1-3, with D unclear. Germline V gives CDR1 MGHDK, CDR2 SYGVNS. Trimming removed 4 bases from V and 2 bases from J, with 9 bases in between. CDR3 length: 14 amino acids. The CDR3 loop is CASSGGMPGNTIYF. CDR3 nucleotides: TGTGCCAGCAGTGGTGGAATGCCTGGAAACACCATATATTTT.

The V and J genes are TRBV9 and TRBJ2-3; 14 nucleotides agree with TRBD2. Germline trimming cut 3 bases from V and 4 bases from J; bases unmatched to any gene: 1. Per germline, CDR1 SGDLS and CDR2 YYNGEE. The CDR3 has 15 residues. The CDR3 nucleotides are TGTGCCAGCAGCGCGGGACTAGCGGGGGCAGATACGCAGTATTTT. It codes for CASSAGLAGADTQYF.